The rows below give T cell receptor beta chains drawn from one sample of a study of Ad26.COV2.S vaccination and SARS-CoV-2 variants. Measured with immunoSEQ multiplex PCR; TCRdb has only the in-frame clones, and not every one. Among 400,000 to 450,000 clones, about 90% were seen once, and the ten largest hold less than 2%. The material was peripheral blood, obtained in a trial of Ad26.COV2.S vaccine versus placebo. These receptors were collected from a person between 18 and 59 years old who received the Ad26.COV2.S COVID-19 vaccine or a placebo. CDR3s include the opening cysteine and the closing phenylalanine or tryptophan. Fields, in order: V gene, clone size, J gene, D gene, CDR3 DNA, CDR3 protein. The D gene is left open where the match is weak. Clone sizes are given selectively: once, few, many, or a class where the clone is expanded.

v_call: TRBV7-2
clone_size: .
j_call: TRBJ2-2
d_call: .
cdr3_nt: TGTGCCAGCAGGAGTAATGCCGGGGAGCTGTTTTTT
cdr3_aa: CASRSNAGELFF

v_call: TRBV9
clone_size: .
j_call: TRBJ2-5
d_call: .
cdr3_nt: TGTGCCAGCTCGGGGGACCAAGAGACCCAGTACTTC
cdr3_aa: CASSGDQETQYF

v_call: TRBV5-1
clone_size: once
j_call: TRBJ1-2
d_call: TRBD1
cdr3_nt: TGCGCCAGCAGCTCTGGACAGGGGGCTCGGTATGGCTACACCTTC
cdr3_aa: CASSSGQGARYGYTF

v_call: TRBV24-1
clone_size: .
j_call: TRBJ2-5
d_call: .
cdr3_nt: TGTGCCACCAGTGATTTAGGAGAGACCCAGTACTTC
cdr3_aa: CATSDLGETQYF

v_call: TRBV27
clone_size: .
j_call: TRBJ1-4
d_call: TRBD1
cdr3_nt: TGTGCCAGCAGTCTCGAGACAGGGGTTGGCAAACTGTTTTTT
cdr3_aa: CASSLETGVGKLFF

v_call: TRBV5-8
clone_size: .
j_call: TRBJ1-5
d_call: TRBD1
cdr3_nt: TGTGCCAGCAGCTTGGAGGGACAGGAGGGGCAGCCCCAGCATTTT
cdr3_aa: CASSLEGQEGQPQHF

v_call: TRBV12-3/TRBV12-4
clone_size: few
j_call: TRBJ1-4
d_call: .
cdr3_nt: TGTGCCAGCAGGGGTGAAAAACTGTTTTTT
cdr3_aa: CASRGEKLFF

v_call: TRBV5-5
clone_size: once
j_call: TRBJ2-2
d_call: TRBD2
cdr3_nt: TGTGCCAGCAGCTATCTAGCGGGGGCCCCAGCCGGGGAGCTGTTTTTT
cdr3_aa: CASSYLAGAPAGELFF

v_call: TRBV7-2
clone_size: .
j_call: TRBJ1-1
d_call: .
cdr3_nt: TGTGCCAGCAGCTTAGAGTCAGGCCCCAACACTGAAGCTTTCTTT
cdr3_aa: CASSLESGPNTEAFF

v_call: TRBV6-5
clone_size: .
j_call: TRBJ1-6
d_call: .
cdr3_nt: TGTGCCAGCAGTTACGAGCGGTGGAGTAGGAATTCACCCCTCCACTTT
cdr3_aa: CASSYERWSRNSPLHF

v_call: TRBV19
clone_size: .
j_call: TRBJ1-3
d_call: .
cdr3_nt: TGTGCCAGTAGTATTGTCAGCTCTGGAAACACCATATATTTT
cdr3_aa: CASSIVSSGNTIYF

v_call: TRBV7-2
clone_size: .
j_call: TRBJ2-7
d_call: .
cdr3_nt: TGTGCCAGCAGCGTACAGGCGGGGGCCGCGCTGTACGAGCAGTACTTC
cdr3_aa: CASSVQAGAALYEQYF

v_call: TRBV27
clone_size: .
j_call: TRBJ1-5
d_call: .
cdr3_nt: TGTGCCAGCAGTCAGCAGGGCAATCAGCCCCAGCATTTT
cdr3_aa: CASSQQGNQPQHF

v_call: TRBV9
clone_size: once
j_call: TRBJ2-1
d_call: TRBD2
cdr3_nt: TGTGCCAGCAGCCCATGGCGGGGGGACTACAATGAGCAGTTCTTC
cdr3_aa: CASSPWRGDYNEQFF

v_call: TRBV19
clone_size: .
j_call: TRBJ1-5
d_call: .
cdr3_nt: TGTGCCAGTAGTACCCCGGAGATGCCCCAGCATTTT
cdr3_aa: CASSTPEMPQHF

v_call: TRBV18
clone_size: .
j_call: TRBJ1-1
d_call: .
cdr3_nt: TGTGCCAGCTCACCCGGGGGGAACACTGAAGCTTTCTTT
cdr3_aa: CASSPGGNTEAFF

v_call: TRBV11-3
clone_size: .
j_call: TRBJ2-7
d_call: .
cdr3_nt: TGTGCCAGCAGCTTTGCACAGGGTTACGAGCAGTACTTC
cdr3_aa: CASSFAQGYEQYF

v_call: TRBV20-1
clone_size: .
j_call: TRBJ2-7
d_call: .
cdr3_nt: TGCAGTGCTAGTATCAACGAGCAGTACTTC
cdr3_aa: CSASINEQYF

v_call: TRBV7-2
clone_size: .
j_call: TRBJ1-1
d_call: .
cdr3_nt: TGTGCCAGCAGCCCCCCCGGGACACACAACACTGAAGCTTTCTTT
cdr3_aa: CASSPPGTHNTEAFF

v_call: TRBV20-1
clone_size: .
j_call: TRBJ2-3
d_call: TRBD1
cdr3_nt: TGCAGTGCTAGTTACAGGGGGAGGCTTGATACGCAGTATTTT
cdr3_aa: CSASYRGRLDTQYF

v_call: TRBV5-1
clone_size: .
j_call: TRBJ2-2
d_call: .
cdr3_nt: TGCGCCAGCAGCTTCGGGGAACAGGCCGGGGAGCTGTTTTTT
cdr3_aa: CASSFGEQAGELFF

v_call: TRBV28
clone_size: .
j_call: TRBJ1-1
d_call: TRBD1
cdr3_nt: TGTGCCAGCAGTTTGCGGCAGGGGGTAGCTTTCTTT
cdr3_aa: CASSLRQGVAFF

v_call: TRBV19
clone_size: .
j_call: TRBJ2-1
d_call: .
cdr3_nt: TGTGCCAGTGCCTTCGGGGCTTACAATGAGCAGTTCTTC
cdr3_aa: CASAFGAYNEQFF

v_call: TRBV7-9
clone_size: once
j_call: TRBJ2-1
d_call: .
cdr3_nt: TGTGCCAGCAGCTTAATAGTATGGGAGCAGTTCTTC
cdr3_aa: CASSLIVWEQFF

v_call: TRBV7-9
clone_size: few
j_call: TRBJ1-1
d_call: .
cdr3_nt: TGTGCCAGCAGGGAAGGGGTCACTGAAGCTTTCTTT
cdr3_aa: CASREGVTEAFF

v_call: TRBV29-1
clone_size: .
j_call: TRBJ1-2
d_call: .
cdr3_nt: TGCAGCGTTGGAGACAGCAACTATGGCTACACCTTC
cdr3_aa: CSVGDSNYGYTF

v_call: TRBV6-5
clone_size: .
j_call: TRBJ1-6
d_call: TRBD1
cdr3_nt: TGTGCCAGCAGTTACGGACAGGCTAATAATTCACCCCTCCACTTT
cdr3_aa: CASSYGQANNSPLHF

v_call: TRBV7-9
clone_size: .
j_call: TRBJ2-2
d_call: .
cdr3_nt: TGTGCCAGCAGTCAGGTCATAGGCCTCCCCTACACCGGGGAGCTGTTTTTT
cdr3_aa: CASSQVIGLPYTGELFF

v_call: TRBV20-1
clone_size: once
j_call: TRBJ2-3
d_call: TRBD2
cdr3_nt: TGCAGTGCTAGTTGTCCCTCAGGCGGGGGTTTCACAGATACGCAGTATTTT
cdr3_aa: CSASCPSGGGFTDTQYF

v_call: TRBV4-1
clone_size: .
j_call: TRBJ1-1
d_call: TRBD1
cdr3_nt: TGCGCCAGCAGCCAGACAGGGTTGGAAACTTTCTTT
cdr3_aa: CASSQTGLETFF

v_call: TRBV12-3/TRBV12-4
clone_size: .
j_call: TRBJ2-3
d_call: .
cdr3_nt: TGTGCCAGCAGTTTAAGGGTAGATACGCAGTATTTT
cdr3_aa: CASSLRVDTQYF

v_call: TRBV28
clone_size: .
j_call: TRBJ2-3
d_call: .
cdr3_nt: TGTGCCAGCAGCCACCCTTCTACCGCCCCTAGCACAGATACGCAGTATTTT
cdr3_aa: CASSHPSTAPSTDTQYF

v_call: TRBV5-1
clone_size: .
j_call: TRBJ2-1
d_call: TRBD1
cdr3_nt: TGCGCCAGCAGCTCGTGGACAGGGGGGTTCTTGAGCTCCTACAATGAGCAGTTCTTC
cdr3_aa: CASSSWTGGFLSSYNEQFF

v_call: TRBV5-6
clone_size: .
j_call: TRBJ1-3
d_call: TRBD1
cdr3_nt: TGTGCCAGCAGCTCAAGATACGGGACAGGGTCGGGAAACACCATATATTTT
cdr3_aa: CASSSRYGTGSGNTIYF

v_call: TRBV5-6
clone_size: .
j_call: TRBJ1-2
d_call: TRBD1
cdr3_nt: TGTGCCAGCAGCACGGACAGGGGGTCTTTGGGCTACACCTTC
cdr3_aa: CASSTDRGSLGYTF

v_call: TRBV30
clone_size: .
j_call: TRBJ2-2
d_call: .
cdr3_nt: TGTGCCTGGAGCCCTTGGGACTCCCCCTCAATAGGGGCCGGGGAGCTGTTTTTT
cdr3_aa: CAWSPWDSPSIGAGELFF

v_call: TRBV6-2/TRBV6-3
clone_size: .
j_call: TRBJ1-4
d_call: .
cdr3_nt: TGTGCCAGCAGTTACGCAAGAACAACTAATGAAAAACTGTTTTTT
cdr3_aa: CASSYARTTNEKLFF

v_call: TRBV6-2/TRBV6-3
clone_size: .
j_call: TRBJ2-2
d_call: .
cdr3_nt: TGTGCCAGCAGTTACTCGATGGCCGACGCCGGGGAGCTGTTTTTT
cdr3_aa: CASSYSMADAGELFF

v_call: TRBV20-1
clone_size: .
j_call: TRBJ2-3
d_call: .
cdr3_nt: TGCAGTGCTAGTCAGGTGACACTATATCCCACAGATACGCAGTATTTT
cdr3_aa: CSASQVTLYPTDTQYF

v_call: TRBV13
clone_size: .
j_call: TRBJ2-1
d_call: TRBD1
cdr3_nt: TGTGCCAGCAGCCCAACGGACAGGACCACCTACAATGAGCAGTTCTTC
cdr3_aa: CASSPTDRTTYNEQFF